This T cell receptor beta chain is from a study of CD8+CD57+ T cells in acquired aplastic anemia. Study details: Across the sorted CD4+ and CD8+ cells, DNA amounts averaged about 3 ug.

The length of the CDR3 is 13 residues. Trimming removed 5 bases at V and 4 bases at J, with 8 bases between. Looked up from germline, CDR1 is SGHTA and CDR2 is FQGTGA. Researchers used genomic DNA as the template to profile TCR beta VDJ and CDR3. TCRdb processed the reads anew with MiXCR; each CDR3 protein has one entry. The data contain under 200,000 distinct CDR3 sequences, approximately 48% of them seen just once; the ten biggest clones take up about 1.8%. Patients included in sequencing had previously demonstrated CD8+CD57+ cell expansion by flow cytometry. Severe acquired aplastic anemia was present in all patients.

Sequencing was carried out using sorted CD4+, CD8+, or CD8+CD57+ T cells (not recorded which) from PBMCs. V gene TRBV7-3 combines with J gene TRBJ2-2; D gene ambiguous. This clonotype was obtained from a human donor with aplastic anemia. CDR3 in amino acids: CASSLRITGELFF. The CDR3 region has the DNA TGTGCCAGCAGCCTGCGGATCACCGGGGAGCTGTTTTTT. Variable domain in full (rest from reference TRBV7-3 and TRBJ2-2): GAGVSQTPSNKVTEKGKYVELRCDPISGHTALYWYRQSLGQGPEFLIYFQGTGAADDSGLPNDRFFAVRPEGSVSTLKIQRTERGDSAVYLCASSLRITGELFFGEGSRLTVL.